These 23 T cell receptor beta chains originate from one sample sequenced in a study of T-cell reconstitution after alpha-beta-depleted transplantation in children. Molecular barcoding with unique molecular identifiers was used for the TCRbeta library. MiXCR, run by TCRdb on the PCR reads, gives a single entry per CDR3 protein. The repertoire holds 500,000 to 650,000 distinct CDR3 sequences, with approximately 13% as singletons. The sample consisted of PBMCs, mostly from graft donor cells, taken 360 days after TCRalphabeta/CD19-depleted stem cell transplant. The origin of the receptors is a male patient aged 10 to 17 who had a stem cell transplant for acute myeloid leukemia, so the T cells may come from the graft donor.

This chain joins TRBV7-2 and TRBJ1-2; 9 bases match TRBD1. V shed 4 bases and J 8 bases; nucleotides not matched to a gene: 8. Germline-derived CDR1 and CDR2 are SGHTA and FQGNSA. The length of the CDR3 is 14 residues. CDR3 nucleotide sequence: TGTGCCAGCAGCTCACCGGGACAGGGTAAAGGCTACACCTTC. Residues: CASSSPGQGKGYTF. The full variable domain, with the rest looked up from reference TRBV7-2 and TRBJ1-2, is GAGVSQSPSNKVTEKGKDVELRCDPISGHTALYWYRQSLGQGLEFLIYFQGNSAPDKSGLPSDRFSAERTGGSVSTLTIQRTQQEDSAVYLCASSSPGQGKGYTFGSGTRLTVV.

In its sample, this clonotype was seen a few times. The chain recombines TRBV3-1 with TRBJ2-7, with 8 bases matching TRBD2. The V gene end was trimmed by 2 bases and the J gene end by 3 bases; junction bases not matched to a gene: 12. The CDR3 consists of 17 residues. CDR1 and CDR2 (germline): LGHDT, YNNKEL (reference sequence). The CDR3 DNA reads as TGTGCCAGCAGCCAATTTACCGGGCAACTAGCGGTCTACGAGCAGTACTTC. Its translation: CASSQFTGQLAVYEQYF.

The gene calls are TRBV27 and TRBJ2-5, with 12 bases fitting TRBD2. This CDR3 contains 15 residues. Germline V gives CDR1 MNHEY, CDR2 SMNVEV (reference sequence). J gave up 9 bases and V 5 bases, and 10 bases lay outside the gene matches. CDR3 DNA sequence: TGTGCCAGCAGTCCAGGACTAGCGGGACGTAGGGCCCAGTACTTC. It codes for CASSPGLAGRRAQYF.

DNA for the CDR3: TGTGCCACCTGGACTAGCGGGGGTCGAGGGGGACAACAAGAGACCCAGTACTTC. It encodes CATWTSGGRGGQQETQYF. The V gene is TRBV10-3, the J gene TRBJ2-5, with TRBD2 identical over 13 bases. The CDR3 has 18 amino acids. Germline assignment: CDR1 ENHRY and CDR2 SYGVKD. V was clipped by 10 bases and J by 2 bases; unmatched bases: 16.

The chain couples TRBV7-2 to TRBJ2-2, with TRBD2 matching 14 bases. From germline, CDR1 is SGHTA and CDR2 FQGNSA. V shed 3 bases and J 4 bases; nucleotides not matched to a gene: 4. There are 17 residues in the CDR3. CDR3: CASSFRTSGRPTGELFF. The DNA of the CDR3 is TGTGCCAGCAGCTTCCGGACTAGCGGGAGGCCCACCGGGGAGCTGTTTTTT.

This clonotype was seen a few times. The chain joins TRBV4-3 to TRBJ2-7, with 12 bases matching TRBD1. Per germline, CDR1 LGHNA and CDR2 YSLEER. After removal of 2 bases from V and 7 bases from J, the junction contained 12 bases not matched to a gene. The CDR3 runs 17 residues. DNA for the CDR3: TGCGCCAGCAGCCAAAGATCAGGGGACAGGGGGCGAGGGGAGCAGTACTTC. The encoded protein is CASSQRSGDRGRGEQYF.

The rearrangement joins TRBV6-2 or TRBV6-3 to TRBJ2-5, with TRBD2 identical over 7 bases. The CDR3 totals 16 residues. V lost 2 bases to trimming and J lost 2 bases; unmatched junction nucleotides: 8. The germline CDR1 and CDR2 sequences are MNHEY and SVGEGT. CDR3 region: CASSYGAGAQQETQYF. The CDR3 nucleotides read TGTGCCAGCAGTTACGGCGCGGGAGCTCAACAAGAGACCCAGTACTTC.

There are a few counts of this clonotype. This chain joins TRBV7-9 and TRBJ2-1, with a tentative D call TRBD2 (5 bases). Germline CDR1 is SEHNR and CDR2 is FQNEAQ (reference sequence). The CDR3 loop spans 15 amino acids. The V gene lost 2 bases and the J gene lost 0 bases, with 8 bases spanning the gap. CDR3 in DNA: TGTGCCAGCAGCTTAAGGGAGAGCTCCTACAATGAGCAGTTCTTC. Encoded protein: CASSLRESSYNEQFF. The full variable domain, in which reference TRBV7-9 and TRBJ2-1 provide the parts outside the CDR3, is DTGVSQNPRHKITKRGQNVTFRCDPISEHNRLYWYRQTLGQGPEFLTYFQNEAQLEKSRLLSDRFSAERPKGSFSTLEIQRTEQGDSAMYLCASSLRESSYNEQFFGPGTRLTVL.

V and J are TRBV6-5 and TRBJ2-2; 10 positions match TRBD2. The CDR3 covers 19 residues. With 2 bases clipped from V and 6 bases from J, the junction kept 15 bases outside the gene matches. Per germline, CDR1 MNHEY and CDR2 SVGAGI. CDR3 nucleotide sequence: TGTGCCAGCAGTTACAGGGGCAGGGGAAAAGCGGGAGGGCCCGGGGAGCTGTTTTTT. Protein sequence: CASSYRGRGKAGGPGELFF.

The chain uses TRBV4-3 and TRBJ2-7; D may be TRBD1 or TRBD2 (5 bases each). Germline CDR1 reads LGHNA; CDR2 reads YSLEER. This CDR3 is built from 14 residues. V lost 1 base and J lost 5, with 12 bases in between. The CDR3 region is CASSQGIRDHEQYF. The CDR3 DNA follows: TGCGCCAGCAGCCAAGGGATCCGGGACCACGAGCAGTACTTC.

This clonotype was found a few times. The V call is TRBV12-3 or TRBV12-4, the J call TRBJ2-3; 9 bases are a match to TRBD2. The CDR3 totals 17 residues. Trimming cost V 6 bases and J 6 bases; bases outside gene matches: 16. The CDR3 sequence: CASSPVGVIAGEDTQYF. In DNA, the CDR3 is TGTGCCAGCAGCCCGGTGGGGGTGATAGCGGGAGAGGATACGCAGTATTTT.

The rearrangement uses TRBV6-1 and TRBJ2-1, with 7 nucleotides matching TRBD1. The CDR3 has 14 amino acids. Germline CDR1 MNHNS, CDR2 SASEGT. V was clipped by 7 bases and J by 2 bases; unmatched bases: 5. CDR3 nucleotides: TGTGCCAGCAACCCAGGGGGTGCCTACAATGAGCAGTTCTTC. Translating it yields CASNPGGAYNEQFF.

For this clonotype: It may be a read error: a sequence one base away is much more abundant. The chain combines TRBV28 with TRBJ2-1; D unresolved. Looked up from germline, CDR1 is MDHEN and CDR2 is SYDVKM. CDR3 size: 14 residues. The CDR3 nucleotides are TGTGCCGGCAGTCCCCGTCCCAATTACAATGAGCAGTTCTTC. Its protein is CAGSPRPNYNEQFF.

The rearrangement uses TRBV7-2 and TRBJ2-2, with D perhaps matching TRBD1 or TRBD2 (5 bases each). This CDR3 region has 15 residues. V lost 4 bases and J lost 3, with 12 bases in between. Per germline, CDR1 SGHTA and CDR2 FQGNSA. The CDR3 DNA follows: TGTGCCAGCAGCTCATCCGGGGCTCACACCGGGGAGCTGTTTTTT. Translated: CASSSSGAHTGELFF.

The chain is built from TRBV5-1 and TRBJ2-2, with TRBD2 matching over 7 bases. V lost 2 bases and J lost 0; bases outside the gene matches: 4. In germline, CDR1 is SGHRS, CDR2 YFSETQ. The CDR3 has 16 residues. For the CDR3, the DNA is TGCGCCAGCAGCTTAGCGGGGAACACGAACACCGGGGAGCTGTTTTTT. Translation: CASSLAGNTNTGELFF.

This clonotype was seen only a few times. The CDR3 spells CASSWGSADTQYF. As DNA, the CDR3 is TGTGCCAGCAGTTGGGGTTCGGCAGATACGCAGTATTTT. The chain couples TRBV12-3 or TRBV12-4 to TRBJ2-3; the D is unclear. The CDR3 is 13 residues long. The V end lost 4 bases, the J end lost 4 bases, and 9 bases lay between the germline ends.

The V call is TRBV5-5, the J call TRBJ2-3; TRBD2 aligns across 11 bases. Unmatched junction bases numbered 7, after V lost 5 bases and J lost 2 bases. The germline V gene encodes CDR1 SGHKS and CDR2 YYEKEE (reference sequence). The CDR3 is 16 residues long. The CDR3 DNA reads as TGTGCCAGCAGGCCCGGGACTAGCGGATTCACAGATACGCAGTATTTT. Translation: CASRPGTSGFTDTQYF.

This clonotype has ten or more counts. V usage is TRBV4-3 and J usage is TRBJ2-7; D uncertain. V gave up 0 bases and J gave up 2 bases, with 14 bases separating them. The CDR3 is 16 amino acids. Germline V lookup: CDR1 LGHNA, CDR2 YSLEER. The CDR3 is CASSQDNGDPAYEQYF. CDR3 nucleotides: TGCGCCAGCAGCCAAGATAATGGAGATCCAGCCTACGAGCAGTACTTC.

The gene calls are TRBV15 and TRBJ2-5; no clear D gene. The CDR3 extends over 15 amino acids. Trimming shortened V by 0 bases and J by 1 base, and 9 bases separated the two germline ends. Per germline, CDR1 LNHNV and CDR2 YYDKDF (reference sequence). The CDR3 protein is CATSREARLQETQYF. For the CDR3, the DNA is TGTGCCACCAGCAGAGAGGCTAGGCTCCAAGAGACCCAGTACTTC. Full variable domain (missing parts from reference TRBV15 and TRBJ2-5): DAMVIQNPRYQVTQFGKPVTLSCSQTLNHNVMYWYQQKSSQAPKLLFHYYDKDFNNEADTPDNFQSRRPNTSFCFLDIRSPGLGDTAMYLCATSREARLQETQYFGPGTRLLVL.

The genes are TRBV5-1 and TRBJ2-3; TRBD2 matches at 7 bases. V lost 2 bases, J lost 2 bases, and 11 bases stayed unmatched. This CDR3 is 17 amino acids long. Germline lookup yields CDR1 SGHRS and CDR2 YFSETQ. Written as DNA, the CDR3 is TGCGCCAGCAGCTTCCCAACTAGCGCGAAGCTCACAGATACGCAGTATTTT. Protein product: CASSFPTSAKLTDTQYF.

The chain combines TRBV5-1 with TRBJ2-2, with 10 bases lining up with TRBD2. Germline V CDR1 and CDR2: SGHRS, YFSETQ. The V gene end was trimmed by 4 bases and the J gene end by 6 bases; junction bases not matched to a gene: 6. This CDR3 is 15 amino acids long. The CDR3 sequence is CASSIPSGSSGELFF. DNA of the CDR3: TGCGCCAGCAGCATCCCTAGCGGGAGTTCCGGGGAGCTGTTTTTT.

This clonotype was found many times. The chain recombines TRBV7-3 with TRBJ2-1; D remains unclear. V lost 3 bases and J 8 bases, leaving 14 bases between the germline ends. The CDR3 totals 14 residues. The germline gives CDR1 SGHTA, CDR2 FQGTGA. CDR3 sequence (DNA): TGTGCCAGCAGCTTGACGGATGGGGTTCATGAGCAGTTCTTC. It encodes CASSLTDGVHEQFF.

The chain joins TRBV9 to TRBJ2-7; 7 bases fit TRBD1. Unmatched junction bases numbered 5, after V lost 3 bases and J lost 2 bases. The germline V gene has CDR1 SGDLS and CDR2 YYNGEE. The CDR3 has 14 residues. CDR3 sequence: CASSATGDAYEQYF. Written as DNA, the CDR3 is TGTGCCAGCAGCGCTACAGGGGACGCCTACGAGCAGTACTTC.